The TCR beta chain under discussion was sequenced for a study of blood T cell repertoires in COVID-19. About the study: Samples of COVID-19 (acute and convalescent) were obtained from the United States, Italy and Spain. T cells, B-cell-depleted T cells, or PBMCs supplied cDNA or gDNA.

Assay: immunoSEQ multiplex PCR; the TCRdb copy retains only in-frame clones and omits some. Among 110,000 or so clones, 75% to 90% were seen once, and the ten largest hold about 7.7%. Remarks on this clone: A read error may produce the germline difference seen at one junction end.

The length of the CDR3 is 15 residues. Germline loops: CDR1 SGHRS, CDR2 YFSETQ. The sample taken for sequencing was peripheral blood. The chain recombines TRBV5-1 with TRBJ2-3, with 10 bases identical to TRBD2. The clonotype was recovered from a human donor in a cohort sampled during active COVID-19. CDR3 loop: CASSSSGSSTDTQYF. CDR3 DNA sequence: TGCGCCAGCAGCTCTAGCGGGAGTAGCACGGATACGCAGTATTTT.